This T cell receptor (beta chain) was identified during a study of beta chain features in type 1 diabetes. The V gene lost 1 base and the J gene lost 10 bases, with 16 bases spanning the gap. This CDR3 has 14 amino acids. CDR1 and CDR2 from the germline V gene are MGHDK and SYGVNS. Every isolated RNA sample was fully reverse transcribed, so sequencing captured expressed TCRB transcripts. Profiling relied on immunoSEQ multiplex PCR, and the TCRdb table lists in-frame clones only, not all of them. Here the sample spans roughly 450,000 clones, around 14% being singletons. The sequence came from a young man in good health. Sequencing input: naive CD4+ T cells from blood. This chain joins TRBV25-1 and TRBJ1-2; the D gene is possibly TRBD1 (6 bases). CDR3 in amino acids: CASSEFKQGGSYTF. The DNA of the CDR3 is TGTGCCAGCAGTGAATTTAAACAGGGAGGTTCCTACACCTTC.